This T cell receptor (beta chain) emerged from a study of blood T cell repertoires in COVID-19. About the research overall: Sample material is recorded as cDNA or gDNA derived from T cells, B-cell-depleted T cells, or PBMCs.

Sequencing used immunoSEQ multiplex PCR; TCRdb keeps in-frame clones, though not all of them. The repertoire holds just over 200,000 clones, with approximately 90% as singletons. This clone was found a few times. The V gene's germline CDR1 is MNHEY and CDR2 SMNVEV (reference sequence). Trimming removed 5 bases at V and 4 bases at J, with 15 bases between. CDR3 length: 15 amino acids. Sequencing was performed on peripheral blood. This TCR was sampled from a man at least 80 years old with acute or convalescent COVID-19. This chain links TRBV27 with TRBJ2-1, with D possibly being TRBD2 (6 bases). The chain's CDR3 is CASSGGIYAYNEQFF. The CDR3 nucleotides are TGTGCCAGCAGTGGCGGGATCTACGCTTACAATGAGCAGTTCTTC.